This passage covers 21 T cell receptor beta chains from one sample sequenced in a study of blood T cell repertoires in COVID-19. The protocol was immunoSEQ multiplex PCR, while the TCRdb copy is restricted to in-frame clones and leaves out a portion. The sample has some 66,000 clones; 90% to 95% are singletons. The sequencing sample was made of peripheral blood. Receptors were obtained from a human donor in a cohort sampled during active COVID-19.

This chain joins TRBV5-4 and TRBJ2-7; D is perhaps TRBD2 (5 bases). The CDR3 extends over 13 amino acids. V gave up 4 bases and J gave up 6 bases, with 14 bases separating them. Germline values: CDR1 SGHNT, CDR2 YYREEE (reference sequence). The CDR3 loop reads CASSPAGNPEQYF. The CDR3 coding sequence is TGTGCCAGCAGCCCGGCCGGGAACCCCGAGCAGTACTTC.

V and J are TRBV5-1 and TRBJ2-1; D might be TRBD2 (6 bases). The CDR3 length is 14 residues. The germline V gene has CDR1 SGHRS and CDR2 YFSETQ. Trimming cost V 4 bases and J 6 bases, with 14 bases left between them. The CDR3 loop is CASSPTGTSNEQFF. CDR3 DNA: TGCGCCAGCAGCCCGACGGGGACTTCCAATGAGCAGTTCTTC.

The rearrangement links TRBV27 to TRBJ1-5, with D uncertain. The V gene lost 7 bases and the J gene lost 7 bases, with 17 bases spanning the gap. Per germline, CDR1 MNHEY and CDR2 SMNVEV (reference sequence). The CDR3 is 14 amino acids. CDR3: CASKRLPAGQPQHF. CDR3 sequence (DNA): TGTGCCAGCAAGCGACTCCCGGCGGGGCAGCCCCAGCATTTT.

The chain carries TRBV28 and TRBJ1-2; the match to TRBD1 covers 9 bases. This CDR3 is built from 13 residues. Germline V gene lookup returns CDR1 MDHEN and CDR2 SYDVKM. V was pared by 7 bases and J by 7 bases, with 7 bases of the junction left unmatched. The CDR3, as DNA: TGTGCCAGCAAGAAACAGGGGGCGCTTGGCTACACCTTC. Translating gives CASKKQGALGYTF.

CDR3 coding DNA: TGTGCCAGTAGTAAGATAGCGGGAGTAGTTAATGAGCAGTTCTTC. Residues: CASSKIAGVVNEQFF. The rearrangement joins TRBV19 to TRBJ2-1; 9 bases agree with TRBD2. The length of the CDR3 is 15 residues. Germline lookup yields CDR1 LNHDA and CDR2 SQIVND (reference sequence). V trimming: 4 bases; J trimming: 7 bases; junction bases outside the gene matches: 8.

The rearrangement links TRBV5-1 to TRBJ2-4; 11 positions match TRBD2. CDR3 length: 16 residues. Trimming removed 4 bases from V and 4 bases from J; junction bases left unmatched: 7. Germline-derived CDR1 and CDR2 are SGHRS and YFSETQ. The CDR3 DNA follows: TGCGCCAGCAGCGGGGATAGCGGGAGGGCGAAAAACATTCAGTACTTC. Its translation: CASSGDSGRAKNIQYF.

This chain connects TRBV15 to TRBJ2-7; 11 bases fit TRBD2. CDR3 length equals 18 residues. The V segment lost 5 bases and the J segment 4 bases; nucleotides outside the gene matches: 16. Germline V gene sequence: CDR1 LNHNV, CDR2 YYDKDF (reference sequence). The CDR3 coding sequence is TGTGCCACCAGCCGAGGCCCCGGGACTAGCGGCCAGAGTTACGAGCAGTACTTC. It encodes CATSRGPGTSGQSYEQYF.

The rearrangement links TRBV3-1 (or the pseudogene TRBV3-2) to TRBJ1-1; 8 positions agree with TRBD1. Germline V gives CDR1 LGHDT, CDR2 YNNKEL (reference sequence). V trimming: 6 bases; J trimming: 4 bases; junction bases outside the gene matches: 4. The CDR3 runs 13 residues. CDR3 sequence reads: CASRRQGSTEAFF. The DNA for the CDR3 is TGTGCCAGCAGGCGACAGGGGTCCACTGAAGCTTTCTTT.

This chain joins TRBV21-1 and TRBJ1-2. TRBV21-1 counts as a pseudogene. The CDR3 is 14 amino acids. The CDR3 spells CASSKGGYHYGYTF. The CDR3 bases are TGTGCCAGCAGCAAAGGAGGGTATCACTATGGCTACACCTTC.

This sequence joins TRBV5-4 and TRBJ2-1; D gene unclear. CDR1 is SGHNT, CDR2 YYREEE, per germline (reference sequence). The CDR3 has 12 residues. V shed 0 bases and J shed 6 bases, with 4 bases lying between them. This CDR3 reads CASSLDRNEQFF. The CDR3 DNA sequence: TGTGCCAGCAGCTTGGATCGCAATGAGCAGTTCTTC.

The CDR3 sequence is CASSSRWTEETQYF. The CDR3 DNA follows: TGTGCCAGCAGCTCGCGGTGGACTGAAGAGACCCAGTACTTC. This chain links TRBV7-9 with TRBJ2-5, with TRBD2 as a possible D gene (5 bases). Germline-derived CDR1 and CDR2 are SEHNR and FQNEAQ (reference sequence). V shed 4 bases and J shed 3 bases, with 12 bases lying between them. This CDR3 region has 14 residues. Based on the CDR3 plus reference TRBV7-9 and TRBJ2-5, the full variable domain is DTGVSQNPRHKITKRGQNVTFRCDPISEHNRLYWYRQTLGQGPEFLTYFQNEAQLEKSRLLSDRFSAERPKGSFSTLEIQRTEQGDSAMYLCASSSRWTEETQYFGPGTRLLVL.

This clone was detected once. The rearrangement links TRBV19 to TRBJ1-2; tentatively, D is TRBD1 (6 bases). V shed 3 bases and J shed 9 bases, with 11 bases lying between them. The CDR3 totals 12 residues. Germline V lookup: CDR1 LNHDA, CDR2 SQIVND (reference sequence). The CDR3 here is CASSIGTTSYTF. The CDR3 DNA reads TGTGCCAGTAGTATTGGGACAACGAGCTACACCTTC.

The V call is TRBV24-1, the J call TRBJ2-3; 8 nucleotides align to TRBD1. This CDR3 has 14 residues. V shed 4 bases and J 4 bases; nucleotides not matched to a gene: 3. Germline V gene sequence: CDR1 KGHDR, CDR2 SFDVKD. The CDR3 loop is CATSDTDRADTQYF. The CDR3 DNA sequence: TGTGCCACCAGTGACACGGACAGGGCAGATACGCAGTATTTT.

The V and J genes are TRBV5-3 and TRBJ2-6; 8 positions agree with TRBD1. TRBV5-3 is recorded as an ORF, its role being uncertain. Trimming at V came to 0 bases and at J to 3 bases, leaving 2 bases not matched to a gene. This CDR3 has 16 amino acids. Here the CDR3 reads CARSLAGGGGANVLTF. The CDR3 DNA reads as TGTGCCAGAAGCTTGGCAGGGGGCGGTGGGGCCAACGTCCTGACTTTC.

The chain recombines TRBV7-3 with TRBJ2-7; 10 bases match TRBD1. CDR3 length equals 15 residues. Germline assignment: CDR1 SGHTA and CDR2 FQGTGA. Trimming took 0 bases from V and 5 from J; bases not matched to a gene: 4. In DNA, the CDR3 is TGTGCCAGCAGCTTAACGGGACAGGGGTTCAACGAGCAGTACTTC. Its translation is CASSLTGQGFNEQYF.

In DNA, the CDR3 is TGTGCCAGCAGCTTAACAGGGGCGCGGGGAAACACCATATATTTT. Protein product: CASSLTGARGNTIYF. The chain joins TRBV5-4 to TRBJ1-3; 7 bases align to TRBD1. With 2 bases clipped from V and 4 bases from J, the junction kept 6 bases outside the gene matches. Germline CDR1 reads SGHNT; CDR2 reads YYREEE (reference sequence). The CDR3 runs to 15 residues.

The rearrangement uses TRBV6-5 and TRBJ2-7, with D maybe TRBD2 (5 bases). The V gene lost 9 bases and the J gene lost 1 base, with 13 bases spanning the gap. The CDR3 is made up of 13 amino acids. Germline assignment: CDR1 MNHEY and CDR2 SVGAGI. CDR3 in DNA: TGTGCCAGTTTAGCGTTCCCATCCTACGAGCAGTACTTC. It encodes CASLAFPSYEQYF.

This chain links TRBV2 with TRBJ1-1; D not resolved. Trimming took off 3 bases at V and 2 bases at J, with 7 bases between the two ends. The length of the CDR3 is 13 residues. Per germline, CDR1 SNHLY and CDR2 FYNNEI. In DNA, the CDR3 is TGTGCCAGCAGTGATCCTCTCAACACTGAAGCTTTCTTT. Protein product: CASSDPLNTEAFF.

The J gene is TRBJ1-1, the V gene TRBV15; 8 bases agree with TRBD1. Germline CDR1 reads LNHNV; CDR2 reads YYDKDF (reference sequence). Trimming at V came to 1 base and at J to 6 bases, leaving 7 bases not matched to a gene. The CDR3 totals 15 residues. In DNA, the CDR3 is TGTGCCACCAGCAGAGGCCCAGGGGGCCGCGCTGAAGCTTTCTTT. Amino acid sequence: CATSRGPGGRAEAFF.

The chain recombines TRBV11-2 with TRBJ2-2, with D perhaps matching TRBD1 (7 bases). The CDR3 contains 16 residues. The germline CDR1 and CDR2 sequences are SGHAT and FQNNGV. Deletions cut 5 bases from V and 2 bases from J, with 15 bases between. The CDR3 protein is CASSAGGTVNTGELFF. CDR3 coding DNA: TGTGCCAGCAGCGCAGGAGGGACAGTAAACACCGGGGAGCTGTTTTTT.

The chain is built from TRBV19 and TRBJ2-7; 7 bases are shared with TRBD2. Germline loops: CDR1 LNHDA, CDR2 SQIVND (reference sequence). V trimming: 0 bases; J trimming: 4 bases; junction bases outside the gene matches: 6. The CDR3 totals 15 residues. CDR3 sequence reads: CASSIEGGSRYEQYF. The CDR3 DNA follows: TGTGCCAGTAGTATAGAGGGGGGGAGCCGGTACGAGCAGTACTTC.